This note documents a single TCR beta chain sequence. The antigen is undetermined. The sequenced cases were selected for having the highest brain T cell transcript signatures. This specimen belongs to a study of brain T cells in children with intractable seizures. Findings of the study overall: Only CDR3 sequence similarity suggested viral specificity, without known HCMV serostatus. Pre- and post-surgery blood differed in depth, so pre-surgery absences may be undersampling.

Profiling relied on immunoSEQ multiplex PCR, and the TCRdb table lists in-frame clones only, not all of them. This sample has fewer than 50,000 clones, with roughly 90% found just once. The sequence was collected from a girl aged 2 to 10 with tuberous sclerosis and intractable seizures. The specimen was peripheral blood, collected at surgery.

As DNA, the CDR3 is TGTGCCACCAGTGAGCCTCATACAGGGGTGGATCAGCCCCAGCATTTT. Translation gives CATSEPHTGVDQPQHF. The V gene is TRBV24-1, the J gene TRBJ1-5, with TRBD1 identical over 7 bases. Germline lookup yields CDR1 KGHDR and CDR2 SFDVKD. The length of the CDR3 is 16 residues. With 4 bases clipped from V and 5 bases from J, the junction kept 10 bases outside the gene matches.